This TCR beta chain was identified in a study of CD8+CD57+ T cells in acquired aplastic anemia. Turning to the study itself: Sorted CD4+ plus CD8+ cells gave DNA averaging roughly 3 ug.

The CDR3 sequence is 17 residues long. Trimming at V came to 4 bases and at J to 4 bases, leaving 13 bases not matched to a gene. Looked up from germline, CDR1 is LGHDT and CDR2 is YNNKEL (reference sequence). The TCR beta profiling, which covered VDJ combination and CDR3 sequence, was carried out using genomic DNA as the template. A single record per CDR3 protein comes from TCRdb applying MiXCR to the reads. The sample yields about 170,000 distinct CDR3 sequences, about 48% seen once. This clonotype was picked up a small number of times. Its specificity is not known. Study outcomes and limitations: Patients and controls shared twenty-nine CD8+ CDR3 sequences. With respect to CD8+ Simpson's diversity, patients and controls did not differ significantly.

The sequence came from a human donor in good health. The sample was sorted CD4+, CD8+, or CD8+CD57+ T cells (not recorded which) from PBMCs. V and J are TRBV3-1 and TRBJ2-3; 8 bases agree with TRBD2. The CDR3, as DNA: TGTGCCAGCAGCCCATACCAAACCGGGACTAGGGCAGATACGCAGTATTTT. Residues: CASSPYQTGTRADTQYF.